This TCR beta chain originates from a study of cytomegalovirus exposure and HLA in healthy donors. Whole-study results and caveats: HLA restriction was apparent for most CMV-associated TCR beta chains in a later analysis.

The CDR3 sequence is 16 residues long. Germline CDR1 SGDLS, CDR2 YYNGEE. The V segment lost 1 base and the J segment 8 bases; nucleotides outside the gene matches: 9. Note on this clone: As yet, its antigen is unknown.

The PCR made use of 60 Vbeta and 13 Jbeta primers. Sequencing used immunoSEQ multiplex PCR; TCRdb keeps in-frame clones, though not all of them. The table includes some 210,000 clones, approximately 78% detected once. V is TRBV9 and J is TRBJ2-1, with 10 bases aligning to TRBD2. This sequence originates from a male donor in good health and CMV-seronegative. The sample consisted of PBMCs. CDR3 region: CASSVRASGSSYEQFF. CDR3 in DNA: TGTGCCAGCAGCGTAAGAGCTAGCGGGAGCTCTTATGAGCAGTTCTTC.